This T cell receptor (beta chain) stems from a study of blood T cell repertoires in COVID-19. Study details: The United States, Italy and Spain provided the acute and convalescent COVID-19 samples.

Everyone who took part was 18 to 89 years old, and they came from about two dozen US areas. In the original analysis: Scientists estimated how many nucleated cells there were by amplifying reference gene primers. Libraries were prepared by immunoSEQ multiplex PCR; TCRdb keeps only in-frame clonotypes and omits some of them. That table gives V, J and clone size, and the DNA gave D and trimming. This table holds approximately 290,000 clones, 90% found once. This sequence was found in a woman aged 18-29 years with acute COVID-19. The material sequenced was PBMCs or T cells enriched from blood (not recorded which).

CDR3 DNA sequence: TGTGCCAGCAGGCGGACAGATCTTAACTATGGCTACACCTTC. It specifies CASRRTDLNYGYTF. The chain combines TRBV2 with TRBJ1-2; possibly TRBD1 for D (6 bases). Per germline, CDR1 SNHLY and CDR2 FYNNEI. V was shortened by 6 bases and J by 1 base, with 12 bases between the two germline ends. The CDR3 is 14 residues long. The variable domain in full, completed from reference TRBV2 and TRBJ1-2, reads EPEVTQTPSHQVTQMGQEVILRCVPISNHLYFYWYRQILGQKVEFLVSFYNNEISEKSEIFDDQFSVERPDGSNFTLKIRSTKLEDSAMYFCASRRTDLNYGYTFGSGTRLTVV.